This T cell receptor beta chain was captured by sequencing in a study of cytomegalovirus exposure and HLA in healthy donors. Study-wide background: Prior work identified about 120 million unique TCR beta sequences in roughly 180 million T cells. Findings of the study overall: Sequence variants that were highly shared formed a cluster that was likely a sequencing artifact. Published work reported that the classifier diagnosed cytomegalovirus status with high specificity and sensitivity. TCR beta V segments were, for the most part, productive about 87% or about 30% of the time in an earlier analysis.

The PCR used 60 Vbeta and 13 Jbeta primers. Assay used: immunoSEQ multiplex PCR; TCRdb lists only in-frame clones, some missing. The profile shows 150,000 to 200,000 clones, 80% of them singletons. J was trimmed by 1 base and V by 6 bases; bases with no gene match: 7. In germline, CDR1 is MNHNY, CDR2 SVGAGI (reference sequence). The CDR3 consists of 15 residues. This clone was seen a few times. The antigen is undetermined. The sample was PBMCs. The rearrangement uses TRBV6-6 and TRBJ2-7; 9 bases match TRBD1. The clonotype comes from a boy under 18 in good health and CMV-seronegative. CDR3 in DNA: TGTGCCAGCAGCCGGGGACAGGGAGGGTCCTACGAGCAGTACTTC. Translated, it gives CASSRGQGGSYEQYF.